The entry below gives a single TCR beta chain sequence along with its context. The data are from a study of early T cells in non-severe SARS-CoV-2 infection. Each CDR3 protein is one row after TCRdb ran MiXCR on the 5' RACE reads. Of about 19,000 distinct CDR3 sequences listed, approximately 6.2% are singletons. The source is an adult who was a healthcare worker with PCR-confirmed SARS-CoV-2 infection or an uninfected control (not recorded which). The specimen was whole blood.

The CDR3 DNA reads TGTGCCAGCAGTGTACTGACTAGCGGGAGGGCCGGGGAGCAGTACTTC. Translation gives CASSVLTSGRAGEQYF. This sequence joins TRBV6-4 and TRBJ2-7; 14 nucleotides agree with TRBD2. Unmatched junction bases numbered 9, after V lost 4 bases and J lost 7 bases. The CDR3 covers 16 residues. CDR1 is MRHNA and CDR2 is SNTAGT in the germline V gene.